Detailed here is one T cell receptor beta chain. This receptor's antigen is unknown. Per-nucleotide qualities are absent, and no much larger clonotype sits a single base away. The library was generated by the immunoSEQ multiplex PCR assay. A mixture of 60 forward primers for TCR Vbeta segments and 13 reverse primers for TCR Jbeta segments was used in the multiplex PCR. The CDR3 region of rearranged TCR beta genes was amplified from genomic DNA with a multiplex PCR assay. On the Illumina HiSeq System, the amplified TCR beta libraries were sequenced as 87-base-pair reads. The authors' pipeline ran thus. A later analysis counted about 82 million unique TCR beta chains across the 550 to 800 repertoires, and 10 million to 12 million of these chains were shared by at least two donors. Raw reads were error-corrected and collapsed into unique sequences with a nearest-neighbor algorithm that merged closely related sequences to remove PCR and sequencing errors. CDR3 sequences were aligned to IMGT reference sequences to assign V, D and J gene segments. Each retained sequence needed at least a six-nucleotide match to both a V gene segment and a J gene segment. Rearrangements were called productive when the CDR3 lacked stop codons and stayed in frame with V and J; all others were non-productive. CDR3 was defined by IMGT convention, running from the second conserved V-encoded cysteine to the conserved J-encoded phenylalanine. The earlier analysis of about 610 of the donors excluded sequences that lacked an unambiguous match to a single V gene segment. An earlier analysis of some 500 of the donors classified V segments as functional when productive rearrangements were above 56.7% and as segregating when the standard deviation between donors was above 5%. A statistical classification framework was built for diagnosing cytomegalovirus status from the catalog of TCR beta chain sequences. In a later analysis, V and J genes were assigned by comparing TCR nucleotide sequences against IMGT/GENE-DB human TR gene sequences. The TCRdist pipeline was used in a later analysis to assign CDR3 sequences and most-parsimonious VDJ recombination scenarios. A later analysis defined each TCR beta chain by its CDR3 amino acid sequence plus V-gene family, and excluded reads lacking a unique V-gene family. A later analysis removed several hundred highly shared, low-generation-probability nucleotide sequences to deal with suspected cross-contamination and a sequencing artifact. In a later analysis, a clonal expansion index was calculated for each public chain from normalized within-repertoire ranks of inferred template counts. A later analysis computed generation probabilities with a VDJ recombination model fitted to out-of-frame rearrangements, and checked the results against IGoR. In a later analysis, TCR-TCR, TCR-HLA and TCR-CMV co-occurrence was scored with hypergeometric tests, and a repertoire-size bias correction was applied to TCR pairs. A later analysis estimated false discovery rates by permuting HLA or CMV assignments 20 times. In a later analysis, co-occurring TCRs were grouped using DBSCAN, with TCRdist sequence similarity added in when clustering inside HLA-allele-positive subsets. For co-occurrence clustering, repertoires with fewer than 30,000 or more than 120,000 public chains were excluded, along with five repertoires with anomalous nucleotide sharing. This is the immuneACCESS table as TCRdb keeps it, with only in-frame sequences that have V and J called. A part of the clones is gone; compared with another copy, unresolved V genes explain less than half, and the rest is unexplained. From that table come the V and J calls and clone size; the DNA was used to work out D and trimming. Within this sample are just over 200,000 clones, with roughly 80% of them counted one time only. The leading ten clones occupy 2.5% to 3% of the sample.

In total, around 600 healthy bone marrow donors made up the cohort. At the time of sampling, every cohort member was nominally healthy, though immune exposures that went unrecorded were likely present. The donor was CMV seronegative and was included in the group of 352 seronegative cohort members. Each donor provided a peripheral blood sample, and peripheral blood mononuclear cells were used for TCR beta sequencing. Genomic DNA was extracted from the blood cell samples with the Qiagen DNeasy Blood Extraction Kit. The data derive from a study of cytomegalovirus exposure and HLA in healthy donors (TCRdb year 2017). For context, the study as a whole: An earlier analysis of approximately 600 of the donors reported 250 to 300 Gb of sequence data and roughly 110 million unique TCR beta sequences from 150 million to 200 million T cells. An early release that covered roughly 600 HLA-typed donors contained approximately 300 gigabases of sequencing data and tens of millions of unique TCR sequences. The genetic ancestry cluster associated with self-reported Caucasian donors included 70% to 85% of the roughly 410 genotyped donors. The study aimed to test whether cataloging public T cell receptors could reveal signatures of past pathogen exposure. The study profiled the T cell repertoires of around 700 subjects by immunosequencing and related them to cytomegalovirus serostatus. Besides the first cohort of 666 subjects, a separate validation cohort made up of over a hundred different subjects was used. The study combined high-throughput TCR immunosequencing, statistical association of individual TCRs with disease status, and machine learning to predict cytomegalovirus infection status. In a later analysis, previously published TCR beta repertoires from 666 donors were re-analyzed and high-resolution HLA genotyping was added so that TCR occurrence patterns could be studied. Rather than using new phenotypic data, the later analysis identified candidate immune exposures from TCR beta sequences and from how often those sequences occurred across donors. In an earlier analysis of roughly 600 of the donors, high-throughput TCR beta sequencing was used to judge whether each TCR beta V gene segment behaved as functional or pseudogenic. Donor age, sex, ethnicity and CMV serostatus were compiled alongside the repertoire data. In a later genetic analysis, genome-wide SNP genotypes for about 65% of the 666 donors were used, and that subset was treated as a discovery cohort. All discovery cohort repertoires had been generated using a single sequencing platform. Class I and class II HLA loci were covered by the typing at four-digit resolution. Typing coverage varied by locus: about 629-630 donors for A, B, C, DRB1 and DQB1; roughly 560 for DQA1; about 570 for DPA1; about 450 for DPB1. Roughly five DR-DQ haplotypes were treated as single units for association and clustering because of strong linkage in the cohort. Across approximately 420 genotyped donors of the cohort, an average of 235,054 unique TCR beta nucleotide sequences per donor were sequenced, and roughly 17% of those sequences were non-productive. The paper as a whole reports these results and caveats: For the cohort, immune exposure information was limited to CMV serostatus. Several of the top co-occurrence clusters appeared to be linked to parvovirus B19, influenza, CMV and Epstein-Barr virus, according to a later analysis. A cluster of highly shared sequence variants was judged likely to be a technical artifact of the sequencing pipeline. In this cohort, only TCR beta chains were sequenced, and detectable features were limited by the absence of alpha or paired-chain data. According to a later genetic analysis, donors in an Asian-associated ancestry cluster had fewer N-insertions in productive TCRs than the roughly 670-donor mean. In a later analysis, HLA-associated TCR beta chains were found to be more clonally expanded and to have lower generation probabilities than equally common non-associated chains. The authors suggested that the approach could potentially be extended to other disease states and immunological phenotypes. A later analysis found that most CMV-associated TCR beta chains appeared HLA-restricted, with HLA associations seemingly driven largely by CMV exposure. The study listed 150 to 200 TCR beta chains as associated with cytomegalovirus. A further reported finding was that TCR beta sequences accurately predicted the HLA-A and HLA-B alleles for most subjects in the first cohort. In a later genetic analysis, a missense DCLRE1C variant was associated with V-gene and J-gene trimming of TCR beta chains, and the association was replicated in an independent cohort. The classifier was reported to diagnose cytomegalovirus status with high specificity and sensitivity in both the original cohort and the validation cohort. Because HLA typing was unavailable for some donors at each locus, only the typed subset was used in association tests. Specific HLA alleles were associated with over 15,000 TCR beta sequences at a false discovery rate of 0.05 in a later analysis. When HLA alleles, especially DR and DQ, strongly co-occurred, attributing TCR associations to individual alleles was difficult. A few of the identified cytomegalovirus-associated TCR beta chains were confirmed in vitro to be specific for cytomegalovirus antigens. A later analysis found that TCR association rates varied across HLA loci, with DRB1 alleles showing the most associated TCRs and HLA-C alleles the fewest. Broadly in line with IMGT annotations, most TCR beta V segments showed up in productive rearrangements about 90% or about 30% of the time in an earlier analysis of a few hundred of the donors. Presence/absence analyses assumed roughly uniform sequencing depth across donors, an assumption that may not hold. Linkage disequilibrium might explain the correlated functional status among segregating V segments, but an unknown experimental factor could not be ruled out. Some IMGT-functional V segments, including TRBV6-2 and TRBV6-3, could not be told apart with the 87-base-pair reads, so those segments were excluded. Most TCR sequences were observed very rarely across donors, whereas some public TCRs were present in many individuals. Because counts were too low, more than 15 rarely observed V segments, including chromosome 9 orphons, were left out of the earlier analysis of 587 of the donors.

From the cysteine up to the phenylalanine, the CDR3 has a length of 17 residues. Solely the CDR3 DNA is kept, with 51 bases framed from the first base. V loses 0 bases, J loses 1 base, and the germline ends lie 13 bases apart. CDR1 and CDR2 (SEHNR, FQNEAQ) derive from the germline V gene (reference sequence). What was sequenced was PBMCs. The rearrangement combines TRBV7-9 with TRBJ1-3, with no D gene named confidently. The TCR comes from a woman aged 40 to 50 in good health and CMV-seronegative. The DNA is as follows: TGTGCCAGCAGCTTAGCGTTTGTTGCCGGGTCTGGAAACACCATATATTTT. This codes for CASSLAFVAGSGNTIYF. Joined to the reference TRBV7-9 and TRBJ1-3 proteins, this CDR3 gives the full variable domain: DTGVSQNPRHKITKRGQNVTFRCDPISEHNRLYWYRQTLGQGPEFLTYFQNEAQLEKSRLLSDRFSAERPKGSFSTLEIQRTEQGDSAMYLCASSLAFVAGSGNTIYFGEGSWLTVV.